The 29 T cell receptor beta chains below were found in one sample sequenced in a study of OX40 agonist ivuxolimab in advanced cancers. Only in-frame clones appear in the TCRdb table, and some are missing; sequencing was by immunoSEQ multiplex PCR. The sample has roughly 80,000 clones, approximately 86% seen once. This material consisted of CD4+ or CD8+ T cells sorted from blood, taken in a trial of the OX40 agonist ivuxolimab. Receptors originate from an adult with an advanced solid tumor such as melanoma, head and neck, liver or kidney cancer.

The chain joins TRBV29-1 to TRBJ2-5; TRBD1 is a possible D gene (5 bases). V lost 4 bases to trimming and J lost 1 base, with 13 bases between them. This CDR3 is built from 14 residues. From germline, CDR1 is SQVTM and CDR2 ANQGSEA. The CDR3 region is CSVGGNRLQETQYF. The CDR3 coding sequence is TGCAGCGTTGGGGGTAACAGGCTCCAAGAGACCCAGTACTTC.

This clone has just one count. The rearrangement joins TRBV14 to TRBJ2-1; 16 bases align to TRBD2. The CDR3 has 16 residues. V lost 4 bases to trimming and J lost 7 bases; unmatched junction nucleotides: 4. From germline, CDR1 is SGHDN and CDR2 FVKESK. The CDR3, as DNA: TGTGCCAGCAGCCCCGCGGGACTAGCGGGAGGGAATGAGCAGTTCTTC. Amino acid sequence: CASSPAGLAGGNEQFF.

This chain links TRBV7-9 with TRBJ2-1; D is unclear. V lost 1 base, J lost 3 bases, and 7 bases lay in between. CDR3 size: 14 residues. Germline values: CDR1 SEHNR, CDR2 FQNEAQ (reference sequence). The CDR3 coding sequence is TGTGCCAGCAGCTTAGGTGCCCTCTACAATGAGCAGTTCTTC. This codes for CASSLGALYNEQFF.

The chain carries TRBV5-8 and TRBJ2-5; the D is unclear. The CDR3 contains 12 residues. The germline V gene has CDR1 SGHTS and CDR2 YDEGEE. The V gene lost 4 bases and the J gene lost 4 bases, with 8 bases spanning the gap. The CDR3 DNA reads TGTGCCAGCAGCCTCCTGAGAGAGACCCAGTACTTC. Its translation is CASSLLRETQYF. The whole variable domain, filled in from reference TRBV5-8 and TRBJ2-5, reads EAGVTQSPTHLIKTRGQQATLRCSPISGHTSVYWYQQALGLGLQFLLWYDEGEERNRGNFPPRFSGRQFPNYSSELNVNALELEDSALYLCASSLLRETQYFGPGTRLLVL.

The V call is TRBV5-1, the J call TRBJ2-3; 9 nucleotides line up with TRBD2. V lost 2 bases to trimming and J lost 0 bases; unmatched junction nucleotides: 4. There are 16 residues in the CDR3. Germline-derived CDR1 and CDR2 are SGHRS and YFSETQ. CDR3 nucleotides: TGCGCCAGCAGCTTTGTTACTAGCGGGAGCACAGATACGCAGTATTTT. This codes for CASSFVTSGSTDTQYF.

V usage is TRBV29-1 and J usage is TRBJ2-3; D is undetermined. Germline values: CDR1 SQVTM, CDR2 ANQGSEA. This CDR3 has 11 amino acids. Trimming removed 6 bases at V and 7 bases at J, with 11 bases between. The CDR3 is CSVQRVNTQYF. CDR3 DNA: TGCAGCGTCCAACGAGTAAATACGCAGTATTTT.

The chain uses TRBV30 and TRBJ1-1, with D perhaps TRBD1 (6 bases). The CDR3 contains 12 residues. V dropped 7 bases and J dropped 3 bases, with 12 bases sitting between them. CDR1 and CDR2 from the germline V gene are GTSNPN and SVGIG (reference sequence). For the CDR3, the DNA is TGTGCCTCCGGGACACAGGACACTGAAGCTTTCTTT. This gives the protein CASGTQDTEAFF.

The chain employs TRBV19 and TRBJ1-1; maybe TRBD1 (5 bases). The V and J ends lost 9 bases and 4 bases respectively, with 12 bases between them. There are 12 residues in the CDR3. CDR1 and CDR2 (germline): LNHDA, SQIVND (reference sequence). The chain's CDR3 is CASGGRGTEAFF. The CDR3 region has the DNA TGTGCCAGCGGGGGGAGAGGCACTGAAGCTTTCTTT.

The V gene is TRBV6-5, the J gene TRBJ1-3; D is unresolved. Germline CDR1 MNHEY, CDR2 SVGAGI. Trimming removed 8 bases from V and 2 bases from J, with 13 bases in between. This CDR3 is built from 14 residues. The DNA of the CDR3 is TGTGCCAGCTATACGAGAGACACTGGAAACACCATATATTTT. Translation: CASYTRDTGNTIYF.

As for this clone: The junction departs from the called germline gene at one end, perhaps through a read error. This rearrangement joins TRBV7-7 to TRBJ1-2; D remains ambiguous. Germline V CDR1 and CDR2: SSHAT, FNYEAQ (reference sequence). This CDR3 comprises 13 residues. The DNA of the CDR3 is TGTGCCAGCAGCCCCGACCTTACGCATCGACCGTACTTC. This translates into CASSPDLTHRPYF.

CDR3 nucleotide sequence: TGTGCCAGTAGTAAACACGCGGTGGGGACTGAAGCTTTCTTT. Its translation is CASSKHAVGTEAFF. This chain links TRBV19 with TRBJ1-1, with D hard to call. This CDR3 spans 14 amino acids. V lost 4 bases and J 5 bases, leaving 14 bases between the germline ends. The germline V gene has CDR1 LNHDA and CDR2 SQIVND (reference sequence).

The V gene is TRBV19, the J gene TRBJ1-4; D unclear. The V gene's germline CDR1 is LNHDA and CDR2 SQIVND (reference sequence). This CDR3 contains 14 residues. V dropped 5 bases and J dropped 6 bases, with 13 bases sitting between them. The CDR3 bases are TGTGCCAGTAGTCCCAGGATAGAAGATGAAAAACTGTTTTTT. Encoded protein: CASSPRIEDEKLFF.

CDR3 coding DNA: TGTGCCAGCAGTCCCCCCGGTCCGGCTGAAGCTTTCTTT. It yields the protein CASSPPGPAEAFF. The chain combines TRBV6-5 with TRBJ1-1; D uncertain. Germline CDR1 is MNHEY and CDR2 is SVGAGI. This CDR3 spans 13 amino acids. V dropped 5 bases and J dropped 6 bases, with 13 bases sitting between them.

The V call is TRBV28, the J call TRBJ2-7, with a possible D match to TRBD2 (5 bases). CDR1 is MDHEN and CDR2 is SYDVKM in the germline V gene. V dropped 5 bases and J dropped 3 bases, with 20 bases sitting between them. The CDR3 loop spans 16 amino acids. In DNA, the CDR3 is TGTGCCAGCAGTACCCTTCGTCTTACTAGTCTCTACGAGCAGTACTTC. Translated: CASSTLRLTSLYEQYF.

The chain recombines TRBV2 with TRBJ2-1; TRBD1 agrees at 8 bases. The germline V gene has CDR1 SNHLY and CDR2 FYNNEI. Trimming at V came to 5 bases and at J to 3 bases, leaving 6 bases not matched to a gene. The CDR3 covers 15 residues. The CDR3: CASSTLTGVYNEQFF. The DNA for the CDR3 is TGTGCCAGCAGTACCTTGACAGGGGTCTACAATGAGCAGTTCTTC.

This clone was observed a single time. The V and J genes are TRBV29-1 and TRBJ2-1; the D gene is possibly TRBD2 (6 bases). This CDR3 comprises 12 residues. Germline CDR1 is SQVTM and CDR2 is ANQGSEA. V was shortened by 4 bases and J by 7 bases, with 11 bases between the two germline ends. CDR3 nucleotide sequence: TGCAGCGTTGGGGCAGGGAGGAATGAGCAGTTCTTC. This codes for CSVGAGRNEQFF.

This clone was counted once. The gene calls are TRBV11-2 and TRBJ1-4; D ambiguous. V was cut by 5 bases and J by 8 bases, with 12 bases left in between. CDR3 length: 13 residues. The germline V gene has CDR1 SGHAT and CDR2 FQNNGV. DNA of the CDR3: TGTGCCAGCAGCGCCTTGACGGAGGAAAAACTGTTTTTT. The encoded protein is CASSALTEEKLFF.

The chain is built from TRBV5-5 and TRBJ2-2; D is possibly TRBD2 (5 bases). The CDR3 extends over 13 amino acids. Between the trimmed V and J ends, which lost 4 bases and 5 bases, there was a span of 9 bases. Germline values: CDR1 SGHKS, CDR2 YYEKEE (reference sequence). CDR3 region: CASSMRGTGELFF. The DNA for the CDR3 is TGTGCCAGCAGCATGAGAGGGACCGGGGAGCTGTTTTTT.

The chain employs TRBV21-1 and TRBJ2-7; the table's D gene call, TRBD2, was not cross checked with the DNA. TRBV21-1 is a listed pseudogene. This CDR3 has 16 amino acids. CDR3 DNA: TGTGCCAGCAGCAATCCGGCGGGAGGGCGGTCCTACGAGCAGTACTTC. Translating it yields CASSNPAGGRSYEQYF.

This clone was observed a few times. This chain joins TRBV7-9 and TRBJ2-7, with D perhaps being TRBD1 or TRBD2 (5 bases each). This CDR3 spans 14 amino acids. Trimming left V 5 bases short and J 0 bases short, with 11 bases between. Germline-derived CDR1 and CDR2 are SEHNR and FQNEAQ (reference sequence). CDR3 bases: TGTGCCAGCAGCCCAACTGGGGGCTCCTACGAGCAGTACTTC. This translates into CASSPTGGSYEQYF.

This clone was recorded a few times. The CDR3 DNA is TGTGCCACCAGCAGTACAGGGGGCGTTCCCCTTAATCAGCCCCAGCATTTT. Translating it yields CATSSTGGVPLNQPQHF. The chain combines TRBV15 with TRBJ1-5, with 9 bases matching TRBD1. Germline CDR1 and CDR2: LNHNV and YYDKDF (reference sequence). Trimming at V came to 3 bases and at J to 4 bases, leaving 10 bases not matched to a gene. The CDR3 runs 17 residues.

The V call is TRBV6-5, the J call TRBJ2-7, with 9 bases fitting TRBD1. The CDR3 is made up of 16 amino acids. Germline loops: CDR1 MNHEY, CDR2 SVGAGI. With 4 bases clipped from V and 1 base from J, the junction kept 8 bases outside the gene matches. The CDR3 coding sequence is TGTGCCAGCAGTTCCGGAGGGGGGACAGGGTCCTACGAGCAGTACTTC. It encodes CASSSGGGTGSYEQYF.

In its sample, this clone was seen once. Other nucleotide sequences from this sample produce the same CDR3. CDR3 nucleotide sequence: TGTGCCAGCAGCTTAACAGGGAGCACAGATACGCAGTATTTT. It translates to CASSLTGSTDTQYF. The chain uses TRBV7-9 and TRBJ2-3; weak D call: TRBD1 (6 bases). Germline values: CDR1 SEHNR, CDR2 FQNEAQ (reference sequence). The CDR3 totals 14 residues. V lost 2 bases and J lost 0, with 6 bases in between.

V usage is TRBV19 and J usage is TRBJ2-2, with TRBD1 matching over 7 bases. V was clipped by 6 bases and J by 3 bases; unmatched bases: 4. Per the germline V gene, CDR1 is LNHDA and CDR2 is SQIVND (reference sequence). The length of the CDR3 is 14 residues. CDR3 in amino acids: CASSPGGYTGELFF. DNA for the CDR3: TGTGCCAGTAGCCCAGGGGGTTACACCGGGGAGCTGTTTTTT.

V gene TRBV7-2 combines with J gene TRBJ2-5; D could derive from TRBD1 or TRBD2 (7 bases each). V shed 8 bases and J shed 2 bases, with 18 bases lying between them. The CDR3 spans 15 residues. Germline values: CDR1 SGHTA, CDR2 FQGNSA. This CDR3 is CASGYQGGVQETQYF. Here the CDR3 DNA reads TGTGCCAGCGGATACCAGGGGGGGGTACAAGAGACCCAGTACTTC.

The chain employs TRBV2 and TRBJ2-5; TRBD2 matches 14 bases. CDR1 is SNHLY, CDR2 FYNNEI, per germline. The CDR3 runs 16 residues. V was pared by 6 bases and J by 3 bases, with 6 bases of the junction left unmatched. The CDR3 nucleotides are TGTGCCAGCAGCGCAGGACTAGCGGGGGGTAAAGAGACCCAGTACTTC. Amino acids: CASSAGLAGGKETQYF.

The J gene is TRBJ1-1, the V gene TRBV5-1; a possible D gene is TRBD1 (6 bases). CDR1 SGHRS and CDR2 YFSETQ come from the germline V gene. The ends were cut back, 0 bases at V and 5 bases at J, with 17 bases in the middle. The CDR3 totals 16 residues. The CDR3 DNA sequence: TGCGCCAGCAGCTTGGAAGAAACAGGGATGGGGACTGAAGCTTTCTTT. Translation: CASSLEETGMGTEAFF.

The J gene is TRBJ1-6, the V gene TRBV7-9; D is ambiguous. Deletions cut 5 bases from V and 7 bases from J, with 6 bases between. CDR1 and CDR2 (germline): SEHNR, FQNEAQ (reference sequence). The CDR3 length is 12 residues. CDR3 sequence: CASSPQNSPLHF. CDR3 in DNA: TGTGCCAGCAGCCCCCAAAATTCACCCCTCCACTTT.

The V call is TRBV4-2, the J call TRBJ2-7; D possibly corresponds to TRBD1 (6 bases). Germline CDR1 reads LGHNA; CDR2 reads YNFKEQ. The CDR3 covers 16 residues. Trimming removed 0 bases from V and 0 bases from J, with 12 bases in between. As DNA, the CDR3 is TGTGCCAGCAGCCAAGATGTGCAGGGGATCTCCTACGAGCAGTACTTC. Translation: CASSQDVQGISYEQYF.